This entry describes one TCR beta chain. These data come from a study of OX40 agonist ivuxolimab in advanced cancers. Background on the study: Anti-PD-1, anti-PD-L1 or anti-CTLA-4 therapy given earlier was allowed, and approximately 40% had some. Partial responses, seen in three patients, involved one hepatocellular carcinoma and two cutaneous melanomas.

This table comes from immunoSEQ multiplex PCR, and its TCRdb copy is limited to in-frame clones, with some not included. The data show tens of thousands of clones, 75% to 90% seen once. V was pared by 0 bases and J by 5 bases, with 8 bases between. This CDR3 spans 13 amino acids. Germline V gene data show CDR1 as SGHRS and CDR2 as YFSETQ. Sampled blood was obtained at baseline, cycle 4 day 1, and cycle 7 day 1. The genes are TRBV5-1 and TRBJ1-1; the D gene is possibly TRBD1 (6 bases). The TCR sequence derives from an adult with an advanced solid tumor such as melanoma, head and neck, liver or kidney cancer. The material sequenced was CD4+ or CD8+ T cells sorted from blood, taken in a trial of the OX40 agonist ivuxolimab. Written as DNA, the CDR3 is TGCGCCAGCAGCTTGGAGGGGGGGACTGAAGCTTTCTTT. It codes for CASSLEGGTEAFF.